Below are 26 T cell receptor beta chains sequenced from a single sample in a study of multiple sclerosis patients with progressive multifocal leukoencephalopathy. Sequencing was performed with immunoSEQ multiplex PCR; in TCRdb, only in-frame clones are kept and a portion is missing. The repertoire holds under 40,000 clones, with 80% to 95% as singletons. The time point was: before natalizumab initiation. Material for sequencing was PBMCs. Source of these receptors: a man aged 25 to 40 with multiple sclerosis.

The chain links TRBV6-5 to TRBJ1-1; 7 nucleotides match TRBD1. This CDR3 contains 13 residues. The V gene end was trimmed by 2 bases and the J gene end by 7 bases; junction bases not matched to a gene: 4. CDR1 MNHEY and CDR2 SVGAGI come from the germline V gene. The CDR3 sequence: CASSYHRQGEAFF. The CDR3 DNA is TGTGCCAGCAGTTACCATCGACAGGGTGAAGCTTTCTTT.

The V and J genes are TRBV9 and TRBJ1-1; 11 bases are shared with TRBD1. CDR3 length: 14 amino acids. The junction had 3 bases not matched to a gene; V was cut back by 4 bases and J by 4 bases. Germline V CDR1 and CDR2: SGDLS, YYNGEE. The CDR3 nucleotides read TGTGCCAGCAGCCCTGGGACAGGGGGCACTGAAGCTTTCTTT. Translating it yields CASSPGTGGTEAFF.

This chain connects TRBV5-4 to TRBJ2-5, with TRBD2 matching 12 bases. The J call could be wrong; TRBJ2-7 is a better fit for the DNA end. Germline V gene data show CDR1 as SGHNT and CDR2 as YYREEE (reference sequence). There are 14 residues in the CDR3. The CDR3 protein is CASSPTSGSYEQYF. The CDR3 DNA follows: TGTGCCAGCAGCCCGACTAGCGGGAGCTACGAGCAGTACTTC.

The chain uses TRBV9 and TRBJ2-1, with D perhaps matching TRBD1 or TRBD2 (7 bases each). Germline loops: CDR1 SGDLS, CDR2 YYNGEE. Between the trimmed V and J ends, which lost 3 bases and 6 bases, there was a span of 16 bases. The CDR3 contains 15 residues. For the CDR3, the DNA is TGTGCCAGCAGCGCCACAGGGGACTACTTCAATGAGCAGTTCTTC. Protein product: CASSATGDYFNEQFF.

This clone was detected once. This chain joins TRBV27 and TRBJ2-7; 11 bases are shared with TRBD2. Trimming at V came to 6 bases and at J to 3 bases, leaving 4 bases not matched to a gene. The V gene's germline CDR1 is MNHEY and CDR2 SMNVEV (reference sequence). The length of the CDR3 is 14 residues. The CDR3 loop is CASSQGTSGYEQYF. In nucleotides, the CDR3 is TGTGCCAGCAGCCAAGGGACTAGCGGCTACGAGCAGTACTTC.

A single count supports this clone. V usage is TRBV28 and J usage is TRBJ2-7; D gene uncertain. The CDR3 totals 14 residues. CDR1 is MDHEN, CDR2 SYDVKM, per germline. Trimming shortened V by 10 bases and J by 5 bases, and 21 bases separated the two germline ends. This CDR3 reads CATHPPNSGNEQYV. CDR3 coding DNA: TGTGCCACCCACCCCCCGAATTCGGGTAACGAGCAGTACGTC.

The J gene is TRBJ1-2, the V gene TRBV7-2; D perhaps matches TRBD1 (5 bases). The germline gives CDR1 SGHTA, CDR2 FQGNSA. V lost 1 base and J 8 bases, leaving 14 bases between the germline ends. The CDR3 runs 14 residues. The CDR3 loop reads CASSLVPGLGGYTF. CDR3 nucleotides: TGTGCCAGCAGCTTAGTTCCAGGGCTAGGGGGCTACACCTTC. Full variable domain (remainder filled in from reference TRBV7-2 and TRBJ1-2): GAGVSQSPSNKVTEKGKDVELRCDPISGHTALYWYRQSLGQGLEFLIYFQGNSAPDKSGLPSDRFSAERTGGSVSTLTIQRTQQEDSAVYLCASSLVPGLGGYTFGSGTRLTVV.

The sample holds one count of this clone. The chain links TRBV13 to TRBJ1-2, with 9 bases aligning to TRBD1. Germline CDR1 PRHDT, CDR2 FYEKMQ (reference sequence). The CDR3 has 14 residues. V lost 6 bases to trimming and J lost 6 bases; unmatched junction nucleotides: 8. This CDR3 is CASSQGQGIHGYTF. CDR3 bases: TGTGCCAGCAGTCAGGGACAGGGAATTCATGGCTACACCTTC.

A single count supports this clone. The chain links TRBV6-5 to TRBJ2-5; D is possibly TRBD1 or TRBD2 (6 bases each). The last part of the DNA fits TRBJ2-7 better; the J call may be wrong. Germline V gene lookup returns CDR1 MNHEY and CDR2 SVGAGI. The CDR3 has 14 amino acids. In nucleotides, the CDR3 is TGTGCCAGCAGTTATGAGGAGGGGGCCTACGAGCAGTACTTC. It yields the protein CASSYEEGAYEQYF.

The chain recombines TRBV5-1 with TRBJ1-5; D unclear. The germline CDR1 and CDR2 sequences are SGHRS and YFSETQ. The ends were cut back, 4 bases at V and 7 bases at J, with 12 bases in the middle. The CDR3 totals 13 residues. The CDR3, as DNA: TGCGCCAGCAGCCGGGAGGGATGGCAGCCCCAGCATTTT. Protein product: CASSREGWQPQHF.

V usage is TRBV2 and J usage is TRBJ1-5; D is undetermined. V lost 3 bases and J 7 bases, leaving 10 bases between the germline ends. The CDR3 loop spans 13 amino acids. Looked up from germline, CDR1 is SNHLY and CDR2 is FYNNEI. The CDR3, as DNA: TGTGCCAGCAGTGACACAACTGGGCAGCCCCAGCATTTT. It encodes CASSDTTGQPQHF.

J is TRBJ1-2 and V is TRBV19; D unclear. Trimming took 6 bases from V and 8 from J, leaving 16 bases between them. Germline V lookup: CDR1 LNHDA, CDR2 SQIVND (reference sequence). The CDR3 is 13 amino acids. CDR3 DNA: TGTGCCAGTAGACTTTCCGTAAGGGAGGGCTACACCTTC. Encoded protein: CASRLSVREGYTF.

V is TRBV6-5 and J is TRBJ2-5, with D possibly being TRBD2 (5 bases). The CDR3 is 13 residues long. V lost 2 bases, J lost 2 bases, and 6 bases lay in between. Germline V gene data show CDR1 as MNHEY and CDR2 as SVGAGI. In nucleotides, the CDR3 is TGTGCCAGCAGTTACGCGGGTCAAGAGACCCAGTACTTC. This gives the protein CASSYAGQETQYF.

The chain couples TRBV6-5 to TRBJ2-7; no reliable D call. Trimming took off 8 bases at V and 2 bases at J, with 16 bases between the two ends. Germline CDR1 and CDR2: MNHEY and SVGAGI. CDR3 size: 14 residues. The CDR3 coding sequence is TGTGCCAGCGCTCATCAAGGCCCAGCCTACGAGCAGTACTTC. As protein: CASAHQGPAYEQYF.

The rearrangement joins TRBV6-1 to TRBJ2-1; TRBD2 agrees at 9 bases. The CDR3 sequence is 15 residues long. CDR1 and CDR2 from the germline V gene are MNHNS and SASEGT. V gave up 6 bases and J gave up 8 bases; unmatched junction bases: 11. CDR3 sequence reads: CASRAGREGVDEQFF. The CDR3 nucleotides read TGTGCCAGCAGGGCGGGGCGGGAGGGCGTAGATGAGCAGTTCTTC.

V usage is TRBV5-5 and J usage is TRBJ2-7, with D unclear. CDR3 size: 12 residues. Germline-derived CDR1 and CDR2 are SGHKS and YYEKEE (reference sequence). V was clipped by 4 bases and J by 4 bases, with 9 bases between them. The CDR3 loop reads CASSAGRYEQYV. The CDR3 DNA reads as TGTGCCAGCAGCGCCGGCCGTTACGAGCAGTACGTC.

This chain joins TRBV25-1 and TRBJ2-5, with TRBD2 identical over 9 bases. Germline V gene sequence: CDR1 MGHDK, CDR2 SYGVNS. V gave up 4 bases and J gave up 3 bases; unmatched junction bases: 15. The CDR3 length is 18 residues. The CDR3 DNA reads as TGTGCCAGCAGTGCCCTGTCAGGGACTAGCCTCTTGGAAGAGACCCAGTACTTC. Encoded protein: CASSALSGTSLLEETQYF.

In this sample, this clone turned up once. The chain is built from TRBV4-1 and TRBJ2-5, with 9 bases that match TRBD1. Germline trimming cut 3 bases from V and 1 base from J; bases unmatched to any gene: 6. The CDR3 consists of 16 residues. Looked up from germline, CDR1 is MGHRA and CDR2 is YSYEKL. Here the CDR3 reads CASSHFLGQGQETQYF. DNA for the CDR3: TGCGCCAGCAGCCATTTCTTGGGACAGGGCCAAGAGACCCAGTACTTC.

The chain employs TRBV9 and TRBJ1-2; D is ambiguous. The CDR3 has 15 amino acids. The germline CDR1 and CDR2 sequences are SGDLS and YYNGEE. The germline V and J ends were trimmed by 4 bases and 2 bases, with 15 bases remaining between them. CDR3 sequence (DNA): TGTGCCAGCAGCCCCGATCCAGGATCCAACTATGGCTACACCTTC. It translates to CASSPDPGSNYGYTF.

The chain has TRBV5-6 and TRBJ2-7; D might be TRBD1 (6 bases). V dropped 3 bases and J dropped 4 bases, with 8 bases sitting between them. Germline values: CDR1 SGHDT, CDR2 YYEEEE. The CDR3 consists of 12 residues. The CDR3 DNA is TGTGCCAGCAGCTCAACAGGGTACGAGCAGTACGTC. The encoded protein is CASSSTGYEQYV.

The gene calls are TRBV2 and TRBJ1-1, with D perhaps TRBD1 (5 bases). The V gene lost 7 bases and the J gene lost 2 bases, with 8 bases spanning the gap. CDR1 and CDR2 from the germline V gene are SNHLY and FYNNEI. The CDR3 runs to 12 residues. Here the CDR3 reads CASKRGNTEAFF. For the CDR3, the DNA is TGTGCCAGCAAGAGGGGCAACACTGAAGCTTTCTTT.

The genes are TRBV19 and TRBJ1-5; 8 positions match TRBD1. Germline trimming cut 4 bases from V and 4 bases from J; bases unmatched to any gene: 6. This CDR3 has 15 amino acids. Germline V lookup: CDR1 LNHDA, CDR2 SQIVND (reference sequence). CDR3 protein: CASSSRTGLNQPQHF. The CDR3 bases are TGTGCCAGTAGTAGCCGGACAGGGTTGAATCAGCCCCAGCATTTT.

This chain uses TRBV7-8 with TRBJ1-2, with unresolved D. The V gene lost 5 bases and the J gene lost 4 bases, with 23 bases spanning the gap. The CDR3 consists of 17 residues. Germline assignment: CDR1 SGHVS and CDR2 FQNEAQ. The DNA of the CDR3 is TGTGCCAGCAGCGCAAGGCTGCTTACCCGAAAGACCTATGGCTACACCTTC. Its translation: CASSARLLTRKTYGYTF.

V is TRBV15 and J is TRBJ1-4; 7 bases line up with TRBD1. V lost 3 bases and J lost 8; bases outside the gene matches: 12. CDR1 is LNHNV, CDR2 YYDKDF, per germline (reference sequence). The CDR3 loop spans 16 amino acids. The CDR3 sequence is CATSRITGPGGEKLFF. CDR3 sequence (DNA): TGTGCCACCAGCAGGATTACAGGGCCAGGGGGGGAAAAACTGTTTTTT. Full variable domain (missing parts from reference TRBV15 and TRBJ1-4): DAMVIQNPRYQVTQFGKPVTLSCSQTLNHNVMYWYQQKSSQAPKLLFHYYDKDFNNEADTPDNFQSRRPNTSFCFLDIRSPGLGDTAMYLCATSRITGPGGEKLFFGSGTQLSVL.

J is TRBJ2-3 and V is TRBV6-5; 16 bases are a match to TRBD2. The germline gives CDR1 MNHEY, CDR2 SVGAGI. The V gene end was trimmed by 4 bases and the J gene end by 6 bases; junction bases not matched to a gene: 4. The CDR3 loop spans 16 amino acids. CDR3 sequence reads: CASSSGLAGGRDTQYF. The CDR3 DNA is TGTGCCAGCAGTTCGGGACTAGCGGGAGGGCGGGATACGCAGTATTTT.

This sequence joins TRBV30 and TRBJ2-1; a possible D gene is TRBD1 (6 bases). The CDR3 extends over 14 amino acids. The germline V gene encodes CDR1 GTSNPN and CDR2 SVGIG (reference sequence). Deletions cut 0 bases from V and 6 bases from J, with 12 bases between. Here the CDR3 reads CAWSVQGFINEQFF. The CDR3 coding sequence is TGTGCCTGGAGTGTACAGGGATTTATCAATGAGCAGTTCTTC.